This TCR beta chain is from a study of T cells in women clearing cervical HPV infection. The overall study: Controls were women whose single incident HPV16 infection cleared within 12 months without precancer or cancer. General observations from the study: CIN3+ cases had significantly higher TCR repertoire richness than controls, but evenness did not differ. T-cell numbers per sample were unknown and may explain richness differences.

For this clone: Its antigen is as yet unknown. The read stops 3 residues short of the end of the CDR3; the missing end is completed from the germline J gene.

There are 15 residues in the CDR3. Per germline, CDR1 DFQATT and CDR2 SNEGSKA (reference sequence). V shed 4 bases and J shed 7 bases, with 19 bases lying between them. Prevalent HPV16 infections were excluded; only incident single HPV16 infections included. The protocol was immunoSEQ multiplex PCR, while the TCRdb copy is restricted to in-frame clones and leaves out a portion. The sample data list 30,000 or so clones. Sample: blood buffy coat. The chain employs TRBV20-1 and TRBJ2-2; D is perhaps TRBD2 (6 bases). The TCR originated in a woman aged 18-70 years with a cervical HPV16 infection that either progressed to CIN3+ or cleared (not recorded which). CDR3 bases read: TGCAGTGCTACCAGGACCCCCCTGGGGGGCGGGGAG. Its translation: CSATRTPLGGGE. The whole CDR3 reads CSATRTPLGGGELFF.